The rows below give T cell receptor beta chains drawn from one sample of a study of blood T cell repertoires in COVID-19. Sequencing used immunoSEQ multiplex PCR; TCRdb keeps in-frame clones, though not all of them. The sample holds a few hundred thousand clones; approximately 90% are singletons and the top ten take about 0.9%. Sequenced: PBMCs or T cells enriched from blood (not recorded which). These TCRs come from a woman aged 40 to 50 who had been exposed to COVID-19. Each CDR3 is given with its conserved first and last residue. The D gene is left open where the match is weak. The size of a clone is reported for some rows only, either as once, few or many, or as a class for expanded clones.

d_gene: TRBD1; abundance: -; j_gene: TRBJ1-2; v_gene: TRBV15; CDR3nt: TGTGCCACCAGCAGAGAGATGGACAGGAGGGGCTACACCTTC; CDR3aa: CATSREMDRRGYTF
d_gene: -; abundance: -; j_gene: TRBJ2-1; v_gene: TRBV7-3; CDR3nt: TGTGCCAGCAGCTCGTCGACCGGGACTCCTAACAATGAGCAGTTCTTC; CDR3aa: CASSSSTGTPNNEQFF
d_gene: -; abundance: -; j_gene: TRBJ1-3; v_gene: TRBV18; CDR3nt: TGTGCCAGCTCACCAAGGAGCGTCTCTGGAAACACCATATATTTT; CDR3aa: CASSPRSVSGNTIYF
d_gene: -; abundance: -; j_gene: TRBJ1-5; v_gene: TRBV7-2; CDR3nt: TGTGCCAGCAGCGTCAGGACTTTGAGCAATCAGCCCCAGCATTTT; CDR3aa: CASSVRTLSNQPQHF
d_gene: TRBD1; abundance: -; j_gene: TRBJ1-5; v_gene: TRBV2; CDR3nt: TGTGCCAGCAGCTTTGGGACAGCTAGCAATCAGCCCCAGCATTTT; CDR3aa: CASSFGTASNQPQHF
d_gene: -; abundance: once; j_gene: TRBJ1-2; v_gene: TRBV18; CDR3nt: TGTGCCAGCTCACCACCGGGCGGGGGAGGCTACACCTTC; CDR3aa: CASSPPGGGGYTF
d_gene: TRBD1; abundance: -; j_gene: TRBJ1-1; v_gene: TRBV12-3/TRBV12-4; CDR3nt: TGTGCCAGCAGTTACGGACAGGGTGAAGCTTTCTTT; CDR3aa: CASSYGQGEAFF
d_gene: -; abundance: -; j_gene: TRBJ1-3; v_gene: TRBV14; CDR3nt: TGTGCCAGCAGCCAACTTATGGACAGCATTACCCGAAACACCATATATTTT; CDR3aa: CASSQLMDSITRNTIYF
d_gene: TRBD1; abundance: -; j_gene: TRBJ1-6; v_gene: TRBV19; CDR3nt: TGTGCCAGTAGTATAGATGTCGGACAGGCCTATAATTCACCCCTCCACTTT; CDR3aa: CASSIDVGQAYNSPLHF
d_gene: TRBD1; abundance: -; j_gene: TRBJ1-2; v_gene: TRBV5-1; CDR3nt: TGCGCCAGCAGCCCTAGGACAGGGGGCCCTGTCACCTTC; CDR3aa: CASSPRTGGPVTF
d_gene: -; abundance: -; j_gene: TRBJ2-2; v_gene: TRBV19; CDR3nt: TGTGCCAGTAGTTTGACAGTCGGGGAGCTGTTTTTT; CDR3aa: CASSLTVGELFF
d_gene: -; abundance: -; j_gene: TRBJ1-6; v_gene: TRBV3-1/TRBV3-2; CDR3nt: TGTGCCAGCAGCCCCAGGGCCGGGAATTCACCCCTCCACTTT; CDR3aa: CASSPRAGNSPLHF
d_gene: -; abundance: -; j_gene: TRBJ2-5; v_gene: TRBV11-3; CDR3nt: TGTGCCAGCAGCTTAGGGGCGGGGAGTCCCGAAGAGACCCAGTACTTC; CDR3aa: CASSLGAGSPEETQYF
d_gene: TRBD1; abundance: -; j_gene: TRBJ2-7; v_gene: TRBV7-2; CDR3nt: TGTGCCAGCAGCCCCACCTTTCGGACAGGGGGATACGAGCAGTACTTC; CDR3aa: CASSPTFRTGGYEQYF
d_gene: -; abundance: -; j_gene: TRBJ1-5; v_gene: TRBV2; CDR3nt: TGTGCCAGCAGTTTTGAGGGTGGGAGCAATCAGCCCCAGCATTTT; CDR3aa: CASSFEGGSNQPQHF
d_gene: -; abundance: -; j_gene: TRBJ1-2; v_gene: TRBV5-8; CDR3nt: TGTGCCAGCAGCTGGGAGGGCCAGAGTATTGGCTACACCTTC; CDR3aa: CASSWEGQSIGYTF